This T cell receptor beta chain originates from a study of blood T cell repertoires in COVID-19. Study overall: Both acute and convalescent COVID-19 samples were obtained from the United States, Italy and Spain. The analysed material was cDNA or gDNA that came from T cells, B-cell-depleted T cells, or PBMCs.

The CDR3 runs 15 residues. Germline-derived CDR1 and CDR2 are LGHDT and YNNKEL (reference sequence). The ends lost 4 bases at V and 6 bases at J; junction bases unmatched: 6. Per the authors' pipeline: It was from reference gene primer amplification that nucleated cell counts were estimated. The data were produced by immunoSEQ multiplex PCR, yet TCRdb's version contains in-frame clones alone and is incomplete. Clone size and V and J calls were adopted from that table, with D and trimming inferred from the DNA. Found here are about 91,000 clones, 77% of them singletons; the top ten hold approximately 9.3%.

Sequencing was performed on peripheral blood. This TCR derives from an elderly woman with acute or convalescent COVID-19. This sequence joins TRBV3-1 (or the pseudogene TRBV3-2) and TRBJ2-1; TRBD1 matches 10 bases. CDR3 DNA: TGTGCCAGCAGCCCAAGAGGGACAGGGGCCAATGAGCAGTTCTTC. Translated: CASSPRGTGANEQFF.